This T cell receptor beta chain derives from a study of shared clonotypes between healthy human individuals. Researchers divided each subset's genomic DNA evenly across several immunoSEQ plates. Only in-frame clones appear in the TCRdb table, and some are missing; sequencing was by immunoSEQ multiplex PCR. The sample lists roughly 2.2 million clones; just under 95% were seen once. In germline, CDR1 is SQVTM, CDR2 ANQGSEA. This CDR3 has 16 amino acids. Trimming removed 6 bases at V and 0 bases at J, with 18 bases between. Overall study findings and caveats: Memory subsets generally showed lower estimated richness than naive subsets. It was only blood that was sampled, and tissue repertoires likely differ.

Notes on this clone: Its antigen remains unknown.

Input material: naive CD4+ T cells from PBMCs. Documented subset: CD45RA+ positively selected. The chain employs TRBV29-1 and TRBJ2-1, with D tentatively TRBD2 (6 bases). The receptor was derived from a man aged 18 to 29 in good health. Some clones in this sample may be carry-over from other donors' samples. The CDR3: CSVREVGSRSYNEQFF. As DNA, the CDR3 is TGCAGCGTGAGGGAGGTTGGATCGCGCTCCTACAATGAGCAGTTCTTC.